A selection of T cell receptor beta chains follows, all from one sample in a study of technical replicates of blood from a handful of donors. The data were produced by immunoSEQ multiplex PCR, yet TCRdb's version contains in-frame clones alone and is incomplete. The repertoire consists of over 15,000 clones, with around nine tenths occurring once and the leading ten covering 9% to 15%. Source material: PBMCs. The receptors come from a human donor in good health. CDR3s include the opening cysteine and the closing phenylalanine or tryptophan. Each record gives: J gene, D gene, clone size, V gene, CDR3 length, CDR3 protein, CDR3 DNA. A D gene is named only where the DNA matches it firmly. The size entry is marked missing in some rows and otherwise reads once, few, many or a size class.

J: TRBJ2-7
D: TRBD2
size: few
V: TRBV27
length: 17
CDR3: CASKSTSGVDSTYEQYF
DNA: TGTGCCAGCAAGTCCACTAGCGGGGTCGACAGTACCTACGAGCAGTACTTC

J: TRBJ2-7
D: -
size: -
V: TRBV6-5
length: 14
CDR3: CASSPIGGAYEQYF
DNA: TGTGCCAGCAGTCCTATAGGGGGGGCCTACGAGCAGTACTTC

J: TRBJ2-6
D: TRBD1
size: -
V: TRBV9
length: 15
CDR3: CASTPGTAGANVLTF
DNA: TGTGCCAGCACCCCTGGGACAGCTGGGGCCAACGTCCTGACTTTC

J: TRBJ1-5
D: -
size: -
V: TRBV1
length: 15
CDR3: CTSSKGQGARQPQHF
DNA: TGCACCAGCAGCAAAGGACAGGGGGCTAGGCAGCCCCAGCATTTT

J: TRBJ2-7
D: -
size: -
V: TRBV6-6
length: 16
CDR3: CASSYSTSVVSYEQYF
DNA: TGTGCCAGCAGTTACTCGACATCGGTGGTGTCCTACGAGCAGTACTTC

J: TRBJ2-1
D: -
size: -
V: TRBV7-8
length: 15
CDR3: CASSLGRASYNEQFF
DNA: TGTGCCAGCAGCTTAGGGAGGGCCTCCTACAATGAGCAGTTCTTC

J: TRBJ1-5
D: -
size: -
V: TRBV7-8
length: 16
CDR3: CASSQYRSYSNQPQHF
DNA: TGTGCCAGCAGCCAATACAGAAGCTATAGCAATCAGCCCCAGCATTTT

J: TRBJ2-1
D: TRBD2
size: -
V: TRBV10-1
length: 13
CDR3: CASSGSSGRSQFF
DNA: TGCGCCAGCAGTGGGTCTAGCGGGAGGTCTCAGTTCTTC

J: TRBJ2-1
D: TRBD2
size: -
V: TRBV27
length: 15
CDR3: CASSLGSSGRSEQFF
DNA: TGTGCCAGCAGTTTAGGGTCTAGCGGGAGGTCTGAGCAGTTCTTC

J: TRBJ2-1
D: -
size: -
V: TRBV19
length: 15
CDR3: CASSIQTSSYNEQFF
DNA: TGTGCCAGTAGTATACAGACAAGCTCCTACAATGAGCAGTTCTTC

J: TRBJ1-1
D: -
size: -
V: TRBV7-9
length: 14
CDR3: CASSLAVANTEAFF
DNA: TGTGCCAGCAGCTTAGCGGTGGCGAACACTGAAGCTTTCTTT

J: TRBJ1-2
D: TRBD1
size: -
V: TRBV6-5
length: 12
CDR3: CASSSTGFGYTF
DNA: TGTGCCAGCAGTTCGACAGGGTTCGGCTACACCTTC

J: TRBJ2-1
D: TRBD2
size: once
V: TRBV6-4
length: 15
CDR3: CASSDLTSGNNEQFF
DNA: TGTGCCAGCAGTGACCTGACTAGCGGCAACAATGAGCAGTTCTTC

J: TRBJ2-3
D: TRBD1
size: -
V: TRBV30
length: 14
CDR3: CAWNGQVGLDTQYF
DNA: TGTGCCTGGAACGGACAGGTCGGCTTAGATACGCAGTATTTT

J: TRBJ1-5
D: -
size: -
V: TRBV18
length: 15
CDR3: CASSPNGGAGQPQHF
DNA: TGTGCCAGCTCACCAAACGGGGGGGCTGGTCAGCCCCAGCATTTT

J: TRBJ2-3
D: TRBD1
size: -
V: TRBV6-5
length: 16
CDR3: CASSYSGTGYADTQYF
DNA: TGTGCCAGCAGTTACTCCGGGACAGGGTACGCAGATACGCAGTATTTT

J: TRBJ2-3
D: TRBD2
size: -
V: TRBV13
length: 16
CDR3: CASSPRRDYPADTQYF
DNA: TGTGCCAGCAGCCCTAGGCGGGACTACCCCGCAGATACGCAGTATTTT

J: TRBJ1-2
D: TRBD1
size: -
V: TRBV5-1
length: 15
CDR3: CASSSWTGPNYGYTF
DNA: TGCGCCAGCAGCTCTTGGACAGGCCCTAACTATGGCTACACCTTC

J: TRBJ2-3
D: -
size: -
V: TRBV11-2
length: 16
CDR3: CASSLDLEAGLDTQYF
DNA: TGTGCCAGCAGCTTAGATTTAGAAGCGGGCCTAGATACGCAGTATTTT

J: TRBJ2-7
D: TRBD1
size: -
V: TRBV19
length: 13
CDR3: CASGGQTNYEQYF
DNA: TGTGCCAGTGGGGGACAGACGAACTACGAGCAGTACTTC

J: TRBJ2-3
D: TRBD2
size: -
V: TRBV7-8
length: 15
CDR3: CASSFGLGFGDTQYF
DNA: TGTGCCAGCAGCTTCGGACTAGGGTTCGGGGATACGCAGTATTTT

J: TRBJ2-2
D: TRBD2
size: -
V: TRBV5-1
length: 16
CDR3: CASSLGLAQNTGELFF
DNA: TGCGCCAGCAGCTTGGGACTAGCGCAGAACACCGGGGAGCTGTTTTTT

J: TRBJ2-7
D: TRBD2
size: -
V: TRBV5-4
length: 14
CDR3: CASSSGLAKDEQYF
DNA: TGTGCCAGCAGCTCGGGACTAGCTAAAGACGAGCAGTACTTC

J: TRBJ2-7
D: TRBD2
size: -
V: TRBV27
length: 16
CDR3: CASSRLAGGKSYEQYF
DNA: TGTGCCAGCAGTCGTTTAGCGGGAGGGAAGTCCTACGAGCAGTACTTC